This entry lists 32 T cell receptor beta chains sequenced from one sample in a study of blood T cell repertoires in COVID-19. Assay used: immunoSEQ multiplex PCR; TCRdb lists only in-frame clones, some missing. In the table there are some 40,000 clones, 70% to 90% of which are singletons. Source material: peripheral blood. All receptors come from a man in his 70s with active COVID-19.

This clone has only one observation. The chain is built from TRBV5-4 and TRBJ1-1; D unclear. Germline lookup yields CDR1 SGHNT and CDR2 YYREEE (reference sequence). V was cut by 7 bases and J by 3 bases, with 7 bases left in between. This CDR3 region has 11 residues. For the CDR3, the DNA is TGTGCCAGCCGACGGGACACTGAAGCTTTCTTT. Encoded protein: CASRRDTEAFF.

This chain links TRBV4-2 with TRBJ1-4, with TRBD1 matching over 7 bases. The CDR3 runs to 17 residues. CDR1 and CDR2 (germline): LGHNA, YNFKEQ. V lost 0 bases, J lost 3 bases, and 7 bases stayed unmatched. This CDR3 reads CASSQDVTGTANEKLFF. For the CDR3, the DNA is TGTGCCAGCAGCCAAGATGTGACCGGGACAGCTAATGAAAAACTGTTTTTT.

This chain joins TRBV7-9 and TRBJ1-6, with a tentative D call TRBD1 (5 bases). V was clipped by 4 bases and J by 7 bases, with 11 bases between them. The CDR3 runs to 14 residues. Germline lookup yields CDR1 SEHNR and CDR2 FQNEAQ (reference sequence). In DNA form, the CDR3 reads TGTGCCAGCAGCTCCCGGGACTCCAATTCACCCCTCCACTTT. Amino acids: CASSSRDSNSPLHF.

The gene calls are TRBV2 and TRBJ2-1, with D hard to call. CDR1 is SNHLY and CDR2 is FYNNEI in the germline V gene. The CDR3 spans 13 residues. Trimming pared 4 bases from V and 8 bases from J, leaving 12 bases between. In DNA, the CDR3 is TGTGCCAGCAGTGCTAGAAGATTCGATGAGCAGTTCTTC. Translated, it gives CASSARRFDEQFF.

V is TRBV28 and J is TRBJ1-4; 11 bases map to TRBD1. V lost 4 bases to trimming and J lost 3 bases; unmatched junction nucleotides: 7. CDR3 length: 17 amino acids. The germline gives CDR1 MDHEN, CDR2 SYDVKM. The CDR3 here is CASSSPDRGRANEKLFF. As DNA, the CDR3 is TGTGCCAGCAGTTCACCGGACAGGGGGCGAGCTAATGAAAAACTGTTTTTT. Together with reference TRBV28 and TRBJ1-4, the CDR3 gives the full variable domain: DVKVTQSSRYLVKRTGEKVFLECVQDMDHENMFWYRQDPGLGLRLIYFSYDVKMKEKGDIPEGYSVSREKKERFSLILESASTNQTSMYLCASSSPDRGRANEKLFFGSGTQLSVL.

The CDR3 spells CASSPTLQGAFGETQYF. CDR3 DNA sequence: TGTGCCAGCAGCCCCACTCTGCAGGGGGCGTTCGGAGAGACCCAGTACTTC. The chain employs TRBV14 and TRBJ2-5; 8 bases fit TRBD1. Looked up from germline, CDR1 is SGHDN and CDR2 is FVKESK. Germline trimming cut 4 bases from V and 4 bases from J; bases unmatched to any gene: 14. This CDR3 contains 17 residues.

The chain uses TRBV7-8 and TRBJ1-5, with D maybe TRBD1 (5 bases). CDR1 is SGHVS and CDR2 is FQNEAQ in the germline V gene. V was cut by 1 base and J by 2 bases, with 9 bases left in between. The CDR3 runs 15 residues. The CDR3 protein is CASSLVPGRNQPQHF. CDR3 DNA sequence: TGTGCCAGCAGCTTAGTACCAGGGCGCAATCAGCCCCAGCATTTT.

The rearrangement links TRBV7-9 to TRBJ2-2, with D perhaps TRBD1 (5 bases). Trimming pared 6 bases from V and 1 base from J, leaving 9 bases between. CDR1 and CDR2 (germline): SEHNR, FQNEAQ (reference sequence). There are 14 residues in the CDR3. Here the CDR3 reads CASRATGNTGELFF. Here the CDR3 DNA reads TGTGCCAGCAGGGCTACAGGGAACACCGGGGAGCTGTTTTTT.

This clone showed up just a few times. J is TRBJ2-1 and V is TRBV4-3, with 8 bases that match TRBD2. Germline V gene lookup returns CDR1 LGHNA and CDR2 YSLEER. V trimming: 3 bases; J trimming: 9 bases; junction bases outside the gene matches: 7. This CDR3 spans 14 amino acids. The CDR3 loop reads CASSQRGRTGEQFF. CDR3 bases: TGCGCCAGCAGCCAGCGCGGGAGGACGGGTGAGCAGTTCTTC.

V gene TRBV7-2 combines with J gene TRBJ2-3; 10 bases match TRBD1. The junction had 9 bases not matched to a gene; V was cut back by 7 bases and J by 5 bases. Germline V gene sequence: CDR1 SGHTA, CDR2 FQGNSA. The CDR3 loop spans 15 amino acids. CDR3 coding DNA: TGTGCCAGCAAGGCCGGGACAGGGGTGAAAGATACGCAGTATTTT. Protein: CASKAGTGVKDTQYF.

V is TRBV9 and J is TRBJ2-7; weak D call: TRBD2 (6 bases). V lost 0 bases to trimming and J lost 3 bases, with 10 bases between them. The CDR3 length is 14 residues. Germline V gene data show CDR1 as SGDLS and CDR2 as YYNGEE. CDR3 amino acids: CASSVGQGGYEQYF. CDR3 sequence (DNA): TGTGCCAGCAGCGTAGGGCAGGGAGGCTACGAGCAGTACTTC.

The gene calls are TRBV5-1 and TRBJ1-2; D gene uncertain. The CDR3 is made up of 14 amino acids. Deletions cut 1 base from V and 0 bases from J, with 7 bases between. Looked up from germline, CDR1 is SGHRS and CDR2 is YFSETQ. Written as DNA, the CDR3 is TGCGCCAGCAGCTTGCTTACAGCTAACTATGGCTACACCTTC. Its protein is CASSLLTANYGYTF.

V is TRBV27 and J is TRBJ2-7; 7 nucleotides match TRBD1. V was clipped by 8 bases and J by 1 base; unmatched bases: 17. The CDR3 extends over 17 amino acids. Germline loops: CDR1 MNHEY, CDR2 SMNVEV (reference sequence). In DNA form, the CDR3 reads TGTGCCAGCCCCGGACATAGGGGGCCATTCGGTTCCTACGAGCAGTACTTC. It translates to CASPGHRGPFGSYEQYF.

This chain joins TRBV4-3 and TRBJ1-6; no firm D call. Trimming took 3 bases from V and 4 from J, leaving 10 bases between them. The CDR3 totals 15 residues. The germline V gene has CDR1 LGHNA and CDR2 YSLEER. CDR3 protein: CASSQGPSYNSPLHF. The CDR3 coding sequence is TGCGCCAGCAGCCAGGGCCCTTCGTATAATTCACCCCTCCACTTT.

The chain links TRBV7-8 to TRBJ2-1, with TRBD1 identical over 7 bases. Germline loops: CDR1 SGHVS, CDR2 FQNEAQ. The CDR3 extends over 14 amino acids. V dropped 5 bases and J dropped 9; count of bases not matched to a gene: 10. The CDR3 coding sequence is TGTGCCAGCAGCCCCCTCCGAAGGGGGCGTGAGCAGTTCTTC. Amino acids: CASSPLRRGREQFF.

The chain has TRBV10-3 and TRBJ2-1; possible D gene TRBD1, 5 bases. Germline V gene data show CDR1 as ENHRY and CDR2 as SYGVKD. Trimming took 0 bases from V and 0 from J, leaving 9 bases between them. This CDR3 is built from 16 residues. CDR3 amino acids: CAISESLRASYNEQFF. The CDR3 nucleotides are TGTGCCATCAGTGAGTCCCTCAGGGCCTCCTACAATGAGCAGTTCTTC.

CDR3 sequence reads: CASSHATGAPYEQYF. The CDR3 DNA follows: TGCGCCAGCAGCCATGCGACAGGGGCGCCCTACGAGCAGTACTTC. The rearrangement uses TRBV4-1 and TRBJ2-7, with 8 bases lining up with TRBD1. The germline gives CDR1 MGHRA, CDR2 YSYEKL. CDR3 length equals 15 residues. J was trimmed by 2 bases and V by 3 bases; bases with no gene match: 6.

The genes are TRBV4-1 and TRBJ2-1, with 8 bases aligning to TRBD2. The J segment lost 6 bases and the V segment lost 4 bases, leaving 11 bases of the junction unmatched. From germline, CDR1 is MGHRA and CDR2 YSYEKL. The CDR3 length is 16 residues. The chain's CDR3 is CASSPPNGRAGNEQFF. For the CDR3, the DNA is TGCGCCAGCAGCCCCCCTAACGGGAGGGCGGGCAATGAGCAGTTCTTC.

The chain is built from TRBV24-1 and TRBJ2-3; 8 positions match TRBD2. Per the germline V gene, CDR1 is KGHDR and CDR2 is SFDVKD. This CDR3 has 15 residues. Unmatched junction bases numbered 6, after V lost 6 bases and J lost 2 bases. CDR3: CATSILAGATDTQYF. CDR3 coding DNA: TGTGCCACCAGTATTCTAGCGGGTGCCACAGATACGCAGTATTTT.

The V gene is TRBV27, the J gene TRBJ1-5, with 9 bases matching TRBD1. CDR1 and CDR2 (germline): MNHEY, SMNVEV (reference sequence). CDR3 length: 15 amino acids. Unmatched junction bases numbered 7, after V lost 5 bases and J lost 5 bases. This CDR3 reads CASSTGQGGHQPQHF. The CDR3 DNA sequence: TGTGCCAGCAGTACGGGACAGGGTGGACATCAGCCCCAGCATTTT.

The chain employs TRBV28 and TRBJ2-1; TRBD2 is a possible D gene (5 bases). This CDR3 spans 14 amino acids. Germline assignment: CDR1 MDHEN and CDR2 SYDVKM. The ends were cut back, 6 bases at V and 9 bases at J, with 18 bases in the middle. The DNA of the CDR3 is TGTGCCAGCAGGTGGATAGCGCCGGAAGGTGAGCAGTTCTTC. Translation: CASRWIAPEGEQFF.

This rearrangement joins TRBV19 to TRBJ2-3; 9 bases are a match to TRBD2. CDR1 and CDR2 from the germline V gene are LNHDA and SQIVND (reference sequence). The junction had 6 bases not matched to a gene; V was cut back by 4 bases and J by 4 bases. CDR3 length equals 15 residues. The CDR3, as DNA: TGTGCCAGTAGTACCGTAGCGGGAGTGGCAGATACGCAGTATTTT. It specifies CASSTVAGVADTQYF.

V is TRBV5-1 and J is TRBJ2-1, with 9 bases matching TRBD2. This CDR3 spans 15 amino acids. V trimming: 4 bases; J trimming: 5 bases; junction bases outside the gene matches: 7. CDR1 is SGHRS and CDR2 is YFSETQ in the germline V gene. The CDR3 bases are TGCGCCAGCAGCCGTATAGCGGGAGTTGACAATGAGCAGTTCTTC. It encodes CASSRIAGVDNEQFF. Complete variable domain (other parts from reference TRBV5-1 and TRBJ2-1): KAGVTQTPRYLIKTRGQQVTLSCSPISGHRSVSWYQQTPGQGLQFLFEYFSETQRNKGNFPGRFSGRQFSNSRSEMNVSTLELGDSALYLCASSRIAGVDNEQFFGPGTRLTVL.

The chain couples TRBV4-3 to TRBJ1-2; D not certain. This CDR3 region has 14 residues. Germline V lookup: CDR1 LGHNA, CDR2 YSLEER. The V and J ends lost 0 bases and 4 bases respectively, with 9 bases between them. The CDR3 DNA follows: TGCGCCAGCAGCCAAGAGTATCTCCTCTATGGCTACACCTTC. Amino acid sequence: CASSQEYLLYGYTF.

The CDR3 region has the DNA TGTGCCAGCAGCCAAGATGCCTCCAGCGGGGGGTGGTACAATGAGCAGTTCTTC. It yields the protein CASSQDASSGGWYNEQFF. V usage is TRBV4-2 and J usage is TRBJ2-1; TRBD2 matches at 9 bases. This CDR3 is built from 18 residues. V gave up 0 bases and J gave up 4 bases; unmatched junction bases: 10. Germline assignment: CDR1 LGHNA and CDR2 YNFKEQ.

This chain uses TRBV13 with TRBJ1-2; perhaps TRBD1 as D (5 bases). Between the trimmed V and J ends, which lost 1 base and 3 bases, there was a span of 21 bases. The CDR3 covers 18 residues. CDR1 and CDR2 (germline): PRHDT, FYEKMQ (reference sequence). Written as DNA, the CDR3 is TGTGCCAGCAGCTTAGATGGCAGGGTCAATCAGAGGCACTATGGCTACACCTTC. The encoded protein is CASSLDGRVNQRHYGYTF.

The table lists this clone with a few counts. The chain is built from TRBV30 and TRBJ2-7; 9 nucleotides line up with TRBD2. J gave up 4 bases and V 8 bases, and 12 bases lay outside the gene matches. The CDR3 consists of 14 residues. CDR1 GTSNPN and CDR2 SVGIG come from the germline V gene (reference sequence). As DNA, the CDR3 is TGTGCCGGGACTAGGGCGGGGGGGCGTTACGAGCAGTACTTC. This sequence encodes CAGTRAGGRYEQYF.

V gene TRBV18 combines with J gene TRBJ2-7, with TRBD2 matching 7 bases. CDR1 and CDR2 from the germline V gene are KGHSH and LQKENI. CDR3 length: 16 residues. Trimming cost V 4 bases and J 0 bases; bases outside gene matches: 9. The chain's CDR3 is CASSLSGGLNSYEQYF. CDR3 coding DNA: TGTGCCAGCTCACTCTCGGGAGGACTAAACTCCTACGAGCAGTACTTC.

The count of this clone is one. V gene TRBV6-2 or TRBV6-3 combines with J gene TRBJ2-2; 8 positions agree with TRBD1. V dropped 4 bases and J dropped 6; count of bases not matched to a gene: 4. Germline CDR1 MNHEY, CDR2 SVGEGT. The CDR3 length is 14 residues. For the CDR3, the DNA is TGTGCCAGCAGTTGGACAGGGAAGGCCGGGGAGCTGTTTTTT. Translating it yields CASSWTGKAGELFF.

V usage is TRBV7-3 and J usage is TRBJ2-1; 8 nucleotides align to TRBD2. The CDR3 length is 15 residues. Trimming removed 2 bases from V and 3 bases from J; junction bases left unmatched: 3. Per the germline V gene, CDR1 is SGHTA and CDR2 is FQGTGA. The CDR3, as DNA: TGTGCCAGCAGCTTAGACGGGAGGGGCTACAATGAGCAGTTCTTC. It is translated as CASSLDGRGYNEQFF.

This sequence joins TRBV13 and TRBJ2-3, with D maybe TRBD2 (7 bases). The CDR3 length is 17 residues. Germline assignment: CDR1 PRHDT and CDR2 FYEKMQ (reference sequence). Trimming pared 8 bases from V and 0 bases from J, leaving 21 bases between. Written as DNA, the CDR3 is TGTGCCAGCGGGAACTCTGAGCGGGACACTAGCACAGATACGCAGTATTTT. Residues: CASGNSERDTSTDTQYF.

The genes are TRBV19 and TRBJ2-2; possible D gene TRBD1, 6 bases. The CDR3 length is 16 residues. Per germline, CDR1 LNHDA and CDR2 SQIVND (reference sequence). Trimming took 1 base from V and 1 from J, leaving 10 bases between them. DNA of the CDR3: TGTGCCAGTAGTATAGTAGAGACAGGGAACACCGGGGAGCTGTTTTTT. Translating it yields CASSIVETGNTGELFF.